The 24 T cell receptor beta chains reported below all come from one sample, sequenced in a study of blood T cell repertoires in COVID-19. Profiled with immunoSEQ multiplex PCR; TCRdb holds only in-frame clones, not every one. There are fewer than 50,000 clones in the sample; more than 70% occur only once, and roughly 14% lies in the top ten. The source material was peripheral blood. The receptors shown here come from a human donor in a cohort sampled during active COVID-19.

The chain is built from TRBV12-5 and TRBJ2-7; 11 bases match TRBD2. V trimming: 5 bases; J trimming: 1 base; junction bases outside the gene matches: 1. CDR1 is LGHNT and CDR2 is FRNRAP in the germline V gene. The CDR3 is 14 amino acids. CDR3 region: CASGRTSGSYEQYF. The CDR3, as DNA: TGTGCTAGTGGTCGGACTAGCGGGTCCTACGAGCAGTACTTC.

This sequence joins TRBV19 and TRBJ1-1; 9 nucleotides align to TRBD1. Losses at the gene ends were 4 bases for V and 4 bases for J; bases not matched to a gene: 10. The CDR3 totals 16 residues. Germline values: CDR1 LNHDA, CDR2 SQIVND (reference sequence). CDR3 DNA sequence: TGTGCCAGTAGTAGTTTCGGGACAGGGTTAGCCACTGAAGCTTTCTTT. Its protein is CASSSFGTGLATEAFF.

The chain links TRBV30 to TRBJ1-5; no reliable D call. Trimming removed 7 bases from V and 5 bases from J, with 18 bases in between. Per the germline V gene, CDR1 is GTSNPN and CDR2 is SVGIG (reference sequence). The CDR3 is 14 amino acids. This CDR3 reads CASQTGSLDQPQHF. The CDR3 DNA reads as TGTGCCTCACAGACTGGGAGTTTGGATCAGCCCCAGCATTTT.

The V gene is TRBV27, the J gene TRBJ2-7, with 8 bases fitting TRBD1. Per the germline V gene, CDR1 is MNHEY and CDR2 is SMNVEV (reference sequence). Germline trimming cut 2 bases from V and 3 bases from J; bases unmatched to any gene: 3. CDR3 size: 14 residues. CDR3 in amino acids: CASSLGDRSYEQYF. CDR3 nucleotide sequence: TGTGCCAGCAGTTTAGGGGACAGGAGCTACGAGCAGTACTTC.

The V gene is TRBV2, the J gene TRBJ2-5, with D tentatively TRBD2 (7 bases). The V gene's germline CDR1 is SNHLY and CDR2 FYNNEI. V was clipped by 6 bases and J by 5 bases, with 10 bases between them. The CDR3 covers 12 residues. CDR3 amino acids: CASRKGGETQYF. The DNA of the CDR3 is TGTGCCAGCAGGAAGGGGGGGGAGACCCAGTACTTC.

V gene TRBV19 combines with J gene TRBJ2-5, with 9 bases aligning to TRBD2. V shed 2 bases, J shed 5 bases, and the junction held 12 bases outside the gene matches. Germline V CDR1 and CDR2: LNHDA, SQIVND (reference sequence). The CDR3 is 17 residues long. CDR3 DNA sequence: TGTGCCAGTAGTATATTTAGCGGGAGCGCCCGAGGCGAGACCCAGTACTTC. Encoded protein: CASSIFSGSARGETQYF.

The count of this clone is one. The chain uses TRBV5-1 and TRBJ2-5, with 15 bases matching TRBD2. Germline V gene lookup returns CDR1 SGHRS and CDR2 YFSETQ. V shed 3 bases, J shed 1 base, and the junction held 4 bases outside the gene matches. The CDR3 length is 17 residues. The CDR3 coding sequence is TGCGCCAGCAGCTCCGGACTAGCGGGAGGGGGCCAAGAGACCCAGTACTTC. This translates into CASSSGLAGGGQETQYF.

CDR3 nucleotide sequence: TGCAGCGTTGGTGGAGGGAGGACTGAAGCTTTCTTT. This codes for CSVGGGRTEAFF. This chain connects TRBV29-1 to TRBJ1-1; D is ambiguous. This CDR3 contains 12 residues. Germline values: CDR1 SQVTM, CDR2 ANQGSEA. V was shortened by 4 bases and J by 5 bases, with 11 bases between the two germline ends.

The chain joins TRBV7-3 to TRBJ2-3; 8 positions match TRBD2. The junction had 3 bases not matched to a gene; V was cut back by 1 base and J by 3 bases. Germline-derived CDR1 and CDR2 are SGHTA and FQGTGA. CDR3 size: 15 residues. The CDR3 sequence: CASSLNGGATDTQYF. Here the CDR3 DNA reads TGTGCCAGCAGCTTAAACGGGGGGGCAACAGATACGCAGTATTTT.

CDR3 sequence: CASSYGPLNQPQHF. The DNA of the CDR3 is TGTGCCAGCAGTTACGGGCCGCTTAATCAGCCCCAGCATTTT. This sequence joins TRBV6-2 or TRBV6-3 and TRBJ1-5; D not certain. Looked up from germline, CDR1 is MNHEY and CDR2 is SVGEGT. The CDR3 loop spans 14 amino acids. Deletions cut 2 bases from V and 4 bases from J, with 9 bases between.

The chain recombines TRBV5-1 with TRBJ2-7, with 8 bases lining up with TRBD1. The trim removed 4 bases at V and 5 bases at J, leaving 20 bases unmatched. Germline loops: CDR1 SGHRS, CDR2 YFSETQ. CDR3 length: 18 amino acids. The CDR3, as DNA: TGCGCCAGCAGCGTCCGGGACAGGCCGGGGTTAAGAGTCGACGAGCAGTACTTC. It is translated as CASSVRDRPGLRVDEQYF.

The V and J genes are TRBV7-8 and TRBJ2-1; 10 bases agree with TRBD2. Germline CDR1 is SGHVS and CDR2 is FQNEAQ. The CDR3 spans 15 residues. The junction had 2 bases not matched to a gene; V was cut back by 1 base and J by 5 bases. The CDR3 here is CASSLVGLADNEQFF. The CDR3 DNA follows: TGTGCCAGCAGCTTAGTTGGACTAGCGGACAATGAGCAGTTCTTC.

The chain recombines TRBV7-2 with TRBJ2-1; D unresolved. Germline loops: CDR1 SGHTA, CDR2 FQGNSA. V lost 1 base and J 0 bases, leaving 7 bases between the germline ends. The CDR3 length is 15 residues. CDR3 DNA: TGTGCCAGCAGCTTAGGCGGCCCCTCCTACAATGAGCAGTTCTTC. The encoded protein is CASSLGGPSYNEQFF.

This clone was detected only once. The chain recombines TRBV27 with TRBJ1-4; a possible D gene is TRBD1 (6 bases). Between the trimmed V and J ends, which lost 2 bases and 8 bases, there was a span of 12 bases. The CDR3 is made up of 14 amino acids. The germline CDR1 and CDR2 sequences are MNHEY and SMNVEV (reference sequence). The CDR3 DNA reads TGTGCCAGCAGTTTAGCGGGGGCTGGGGAAAAACTGTTTTTT. As protein: CASSLAGAGEKLFF.

The chain combines TRBV15 with TRBJ2-1, with D tentatively TRBD2 (5 bases). CDR1 and CDR2 (germline): LNHNV, YYDKDF (reference sequence). There are 14 residues in the CDR3. Trimming took 0 bases from V and 10 from J, leaving 13 bases between them. The CDR3 loop reads CATSREASRVEQFF. The DNA for the CDR3 is TGTGCCACCAGCAGAGAAGCTAGCCGGGTGGAGCAGTTCTTC.

The chain has TRBV27 and TRBJ1-5; 8 bases line up with TRBD1. The CDR3 spans 15 residues. V shed 3 bases, J shed 5 bases, and the junction held 6 bases outside the gene matches. Germline CDR1 reads MNHEY; CDR2 reads SMNVEV (reference sequence). CDR3 residues: CASSFTTGDDQPQHF. Written as DNA, the CDR3 is TGTGCCAGCAGTTTTACGACAGGGGATGATCAGCCCCAGCATTTT.

The V call is TRBV10-3, the J call TRBJ1-4; TRBD1 might be the D (6 bases). In germline, CDR1 is ENHRY, CDR2 SYGVKD. The V end was cut by 6 bases, the J end by 1 base, with 9 bases between. CDR3 length: 14 amino acids. The CDR3 bases are TGTGCCATCAGCCCAGGGGAAACTAATGAAAAACTGTTTTTT. Protein product: CAISPGETNEKLFF.

This rearrangement joins TRBV5-1 to TRBJ1-2; a possible D gene is TRBD1 (5 bases). V was clipped by 3 bases and J by 5 bases, with 17 bases between them. Germline loops: CDR1 SGHRS, CDR2 YFSETQ. The CDR3 is 15 amino acids. The CDR3 sequence: CASSSRPTDGYGYTF. CDR3 bases: TGCGCCAGCAGCTCGCGACCGACAGACGGGTATGGCTACACCTTC.

This rearrangement joins TRBV19 to TRBJ2-3; 7 bases agree with TRBD2. The V segment lost 0 bases and the J segment 9 bases; nucleotides outside the gene matches: 6. In germline, CDR1 is LNHDA, CDR2 SQIVND (reference sequence). This CDR3 has 14 amino acids. CDR3 region: CASSIEGGVRTQYF. Here the CDR3 DNA reads TGTGCCAGTAGTATAGAGGGAGGGGTTAGAACGCAGTATTTT. The variable domain in full, with the rest retrieved from reference TRBV19 and TRBJ2-3, is DGGITQSPKYLFRKEGQNVTLSCEQNLNHDAMYWYRQDPGQGLRLIYYSQIVNDFQKGDIAEGYSVSREKKESFPLTVTSAQKNPTAFYLCASSIEGGVRTQYFGPGTRLTVL.

The rearrangement links TRBV2 to TRBJ2-3; TRBD2 might be the D (5 bases). CDR3 size: 13 residues. V lost 7 bases to trimming and J lost 3 bases, with 11 bases between them. In germline, CDR1 is SNHLY, CDR2 FYNNEI. CDR3 in DNA: TGTGCCAGCAATCTAGCTTTTACAGATACGCAGTATTTT. It yields the protein CASNLAFTDTQYF.

The chain links TRBV5-6 to TRBJ1-1; possibly TRBD1 for D (6 bases). The germline CDR1 and CDR2 sequences are SGHDT and YYEEEE. The CDR3 has 15 residues. The V and J ends lost 3 bases and 4 bases respectively, with 16 bases between them. The CDR3 loop reads CASSSRGHRGTEAFF. The CDR3 DNA sequence: TGTGCCAGCAGCTCCAGGGGCCATCGGGGCACTGAAGCTTTCTTT.

The gene calls are TRBV6-6 and TRBJ2-7, with D possibly being TRBD1 (6 bases). The CDR3 loop spans 14 amino acids. Germline lookup yields CDR1 MNHNY and CDR2 SVGAGI (reference sequence). V was shortened by 0 bases and J by 3 bases, with 9 bases between the two germline ends. In nucleotides, the CDR3 is TGTGCCAGCAGTTACTCCTACAGGGACTACGAGCAGTACTTC. Translating it yields CASSYSYRDYEQYF.

The rearrangement joins TRBV19 to TRBJ2-1; a possible D gene is TRBD2 (5 bases). Germline CDR1 LNHDA, CDR2 SQIVND (reference sequence). CDR3 length: 15 amino acids. Deletions cut 7 bases from V and 2 bases from J, with 15 bases between. The DNA of the CDR3 is TGTGCCAGTACCCCCCGTAATAGCGCCTACAATGAGCAGTTCTTC. Translation gives CASTPRNSAYNEQFF.

The J gene is TRBJ2-1, the V gene TRBV7-8; tentatively, D is TRBD2 (6 bases). This CDR3 spans 15 amino acids. Per the germline V gene, CDR1 is SGHVS and CDR2 is FQNEAQ. The V end was cut by 1 base, the J end by 3 bases, with 10 bases between. CDR3 in amino acids: CASSLDGTFYNEQFF. The CDR3 DNA is TGTGCCAGCAGCTTAGACGGGACTTTCTACAATGAGCAGTTCTTC.